The entry below describes one T cell receptor (beta chain). As processed by the authors: Nucleated cell number was recorded as an estimate derived from reference gene primer amplification. Generated by immunoSEQ multiplex PCR, the TCRdb table keeps only in-frame clones and is missing some. From that table come the V and J calls and clone size; the DNA was used to work out D and trimming. The sample records approximately 210,000 clones, about 83% being singletons. The sample belongs to a study of blood T cell repertoires in COVID-19. This CDR3 comprises 13 residues. Trimming left V 6 bases short and J 5 bases short, with 11 bases between.

Sequencing input: peripheral blood. V and J are TRBV12-3 or TRBV12-4 and TRBJ1-5, with D tentatively TRBD1 (6 bases). The sequence came from a woman in her 70s with active or convalescent COVID-19. This CDR3 is CASSTGQYQPQHF. The CDR3 DNA is TGTGCCAGCAGCACAGGACAGTATCAGCCCCAGCATTTT.